This entry is about one T cell receptor beta chain. How the authors handled the data: Reference gene primer amplification gave nucleated cell count estimates. Repertoires were generated with immunoSEQ multiplex PCR, while TCRdb's copy carries only in-frame clones and drops some. V, J and clone size are those of that table, while D and trimming were read from the DNA. The sample consists of roughly 15,000 clones, about nine tenths of them appearing once. This sample was taken from a study of blood T cell repertoires in COVID-19. Study at large: COVID-19 samples, acute and convalescent, were from the United States, Italy and Spain. T cells, B-cell-depleted T cells, or PBMCs supplied cDNA or gDNA.

Sequenced sample: peripheral blood. This sequence originates from a human donor in a cohort sampled during active COVID-19.

The DNA of the CDR3 is TGCGCCAGCAGTGGTTGGTCAGGGGGACGATCACCCCTCCACTTT. Translating it yields CASSGWSGGRSPLHF. The chain joins TRBV10-2 to TRBJ1-6; 7 positions match TRBD1. CDR1 is WSHSY, CDR2 SAAADI, per germline. The CDR3 covers 15 residues. J lost 10 bases, V lost 4 bases, and 10 bases had no gene match.